Following are 29 T cell receptor beta chains from one sample sequenced in a study of blood T cell repertoires in COVID-19. Produced via immunoSEQ multiplex PCR; TCRdb's table is partial and in-frame only. This table has about 260,000 clones, approximately 89% appearing once. Sequenced: peripheral blood. The receptors originated from a man aged 40-49 years with active or convalescent COVID-19.

This chain joins TRBV6-1 and TRBJ1-1, with D uncertain. This CDR3 is built from 13 residues. Germline CDR1 and CDR2: MNHNS and SASEGT. The V gene lost 1 base and the J gene lost 8 bases, with 11 bases spanning the gap. CDR3 in amino acids: CASSEGIGREAFF. For the CDR3, the DNA is TGTGCCAGCAGTGAAGGGATAGGCAGGGAAGCTTTCTTT.

This chain connects TRBV5-4 to TRBJ2-1, with 7 bases identical to TRBD2. This CDR3 has 11 amino acids. V lost 4 bases and J lost 12; bases outside the gene matches: 4. Looked up from germline, CDR1 is SGHNT and CDR2 is YYREEE (reference sequence). The chain's CDR3 is CASSTSGGQFF. In DNA, the CDR3 is TGTGCCAGCAGCACCTCGGGAGGGCAGTTCTTC.

The gene calls are TRBV7-3 and TRBJ2-1; TRBD2 matches 8 bases. V shed 5 bases and J 9 bases; nucleotides not matched to a gene: 6. The CDR3 extends over 13 amino acids. Looked up from germline, CDR1 is SGHTA and CDR2 is FQGTGA. The CDR3 here is CASSETREGEQFF. The CDR3 nucleotides read TGTGCCAGCAGCGAAACCCGGGAGGGTGAGCAGTTCTTC.

The chain employs TRBV5-1 and TRBJ1-6, with TRBD1 matching 7 bases. CDR3 size: 16 residues. Germline V lookup: CDR1 SGHRS, CDR2 YFSETQ. Trimming removed 4 bases from V and 4 bases from J; junction bases left unmatched: 8. This CDR3 reads CASSPEGQTYNSPLHF. The DNA of the CDR3 is TGCGCCAGCAGCCCCGAGGGACAGACATATAATTCACCCCTCCACTTT.

J is TRBJ1-1 and V is TRBV6-5; the D is unclear. This CDR3 comprises 14 residues. Trimming took off 6 bases at V and 1 base at J, with 12 bases between the two ends. Germline-derived CDR1 and CDR2 are MNHEY and SVGAGI. The CDR3 reads CASSPSLWNTEAFF. CDR3 nucleotide sequence: TGTGCCAGCAGCCCCTCTCTTTGGAACACTGAAGCTTTCTTT.

The chain links TRBV3-1 (or the pseudogene TRBV3-2) to TRBJ1-2; D gene unclear. Between the trimmed V and J ends, which lost 3 bases and 4 bases, there was a span of 6 bases. The CDR3 contains 12 residues. In germline, CDR1 is LGHDT, CDR2 YNNKEL (reference sequence). CDR3 coding DNA: TGTGCCAGCAGCCAGGACTTCTATGGCTACACCTTC. Its translation: CASSQDFYGYTF.

The chain is built from TRBV24-1 and TRBJ1-4; D remains unclear. Germline loops: CDR1 KGHDR, CDR2 SFDVKD. V was cut by 3 bases and J by 5 bases, with 15 bases left in between. The CDR3 is 16 residues long. For the CDR3, the DNA is TGTGCCACCAGTGATCCCTCGAGCCGGGAGAATGAAAAACTGTTTTTT. Translation: CATSDPSSRENEKLFF.

V and J are TRBV4-1 and TRBJ1-2; D remains unclear. Germline-derived CDR1 and CDR2 are MGHRA and YSYEKL. This CDR3 region has 15 residues. The ends were cut back, 0 bases at V and 8 bases at J, with 16 bases in the middle. The CDR3 DNA follows: TGCGCCAGCAGCCAAGAACCATCCAGCGAAGCCGGCTACACCTTC. Residues: CASSQEPSSEAGYTF.

V gene TRBV5-1 combines with J gene TRBJ2-5; 8 nucleotides agree with TRBD2. Per germline, CDR1 SGHRS and CDR2 YFSETQ. V lost 1 base and J lost 4; bases outside the gene matches: 6. This CDR3 spans 15 amino acids. The CDR3 here is CASSLPGGGGETQYF. The CDR3 bases are TGCGCCAGCAGCTTGCCGGGAGGGGGGGGAGAGACCCAGTACTTC. Using reference TRBV5-1 and TRBJ2-5 for the parts outside the CDR3, the full variable domain is KAGVTQTPRYLIKTRGQQVTLSCSPISGHRSVSWYQQTPGQGLQFLFEYFSETQRNKGNFPGRFSGRQFSNSRSEMNVSTLELGDSALYLCASSLPGGGGETQYFGPGTRLLVL.

V gene TRBV2 combines with J gene TRBJ1-1; 7 positions agree with TRBD1. Per the germline V gene, CDR1 is SNHLY and CDR2 is FYNNEI. CDR3 length equals 13 residues. Unmatched junction bases numbered 10, after V lost 8 bases and J lost 7 bases. CDR3 amino acids: CASFQGGRGEAFF. The CDR3 nucleotides read TGTGCCAGCTTCCAGGGGGGCAGGGGTGAAGCTTTCTTT.

The gene calls are TRBV5-5 and TRBJ2-7; a weak D match, TRBD1 (5 bases). The germline gives CDR1 SGHKS, CDR2 YYEKEE (reference sequence). The V gene lost 0 bases and the J gene lost 1 base, with 11 bases spanning the gap. The CDR3 contains 15 residues. The CDR3 DNA reads as TGTGCCAGCAGCTTGGGTCAGGGAACGTCCTACGAGCAGTACTTC. Its translation is CASSLGQGTSYEQYF.

To note about this clone: This same CDR3 is encoded by further DNA sequences in the sample. J is TRBJ1-5 and V is TRBV7-9; TRBD1 aligns across 8 bases. J was trimmed by 7 bases and V by 4 bases; bases with no gene match: 6. The CDR3 consists of 14 residues. Per the germline V gene, CDR1 is SEHNR and CDR2 is FQNEAQ (reference sequence). DNA for the CDR3: TGTGCCAGCAGCTCCGACAGGGGACGACAGCCCCAGCATTTT. Protein sequence: CASSSDRGRQPQHF. The full variable domain, its missing parts supplied by reference TRBV7-9 and TRBJ1-5, is DTGVSQNPRHKITKRGQNVTFRCDPISEHNRLYWYRQTLGQGPEFLTYFQNEAQLEKSRLLSDRFSAERPKGSFSTLEIQRTEQGDSAMYLCASSSDRGRQPQHFGDGTRLSIL.

This chain connects TRBV12-3 or TRBV12-4 to TRBJ1-4, with D tentatively TRBD1 (5 bases). The CDR3 contains 13 residues. V lost 6 bases to trimming and J lost 7 bases, with 12 bases between them. The CDR3 nucleotides read TGTGCCAGCAGCCCTGGGGGGACTGAAAAACTGTTTTTT. Translated, it gives CASSPGGTEKLFF.

The chain has TRBV19 and TRBJ2-1; the D gene is possibly TRBD1 (5 bases). The ends were cut back, 3 bases at V and 12 bases at J, with 15 bases in the middle. The germline CDR1 and CDR2 sequences are LNHDA and SQIVND (reference sequence). The CDR3 length is 13 residues. CDR3 sequence (DNA): TGTGCCAGTAGTATCCCCAGCCAGGGTGGGCAGTTCTTC. This codes for CASSIPSQGGQFF.

V usage is TRBV7-3 and J usage is TRBJ2-5, with D hard to call. Germline CDR1 and CDR2: SGHTA and FQGTGA. Deletions cut 2 bases from V and 4 bases from J, with 17 bases between. The CDR3 has 16 amino acids. CDR3 sequence: CASSLGPASPLETQYF. CDR3 DNA: TGTGCCAGCAGCTTAGGTCCCGCCAGTCCGTTAGAGACCCAGTACTTC.

The J gene is TRBJ2-2, the V gene TRBV24-1; 8 bases align to TRBD2. With 4 bases clipped from V and 6 bases from J, the junction kept 6 bases outside the gene matches. Germline V gene sequence: CDR1 KGHDR, CDR2 SFDVKD. The CDR3 sequence is 15 residues long. The CDR3 DNA sequence: TGTGCCACCAGTGACTCCGGGACTAGATCCGGGGAGCTGTTTTTT. The encoded protein is CATSDSGTRSGELFF.

This chain links TRBV2 with TRBJ2-7; perhaps TRBD2 as D (6 bases). This CDR3 region has 15 residues. Per the germline V gene, CDR1 is SNHLY and CDR2 is FYNNEI. The V end was cut by 0 bases, the J end by 2 bases, with 11 bases between. The CDR3 sequence: CASSEAGGGPYEQYF. In DNA, the CDR3 is TGTGCCAGCAGTGAAGCCGGGGGAGGCCCCTACGAGCAGTACTTC.

In the case of this clone: Because the CDR3's place on the DNA is in doubt, the DNA is left out and the CDR3 is given as listed by TCRdb. The rearrangement links TRBV7-9 to TRBJ2-6; TRBD1 is taken as the D call from the table, unchecked against the DNA. The CDR3 length equals 15 residues, ends included. Per germline, CDR1 SEHNR and CDR2 FQNEAQ (reference sequence). The CDR3 sequence: CASSLVGSGANVPTF.

The rearrangement uses TRBV25-1 and TRBJ2-3, with 7 bases identical to TRBD1. The trim removed 4 bases at V and 1 base at J, leaving 8 bases unmatched. Germline-derived CDR1 and CDR2 are MGHDK and SYGVNS. The CDR3 totals 16 residues. CDR3 sequence reads: CASSAGQARGTDTQYF. The CDR3 DNA reads TGTGCCAGCAGTGCCGGACAGGCGAGAGGCACAGATACGCAGTATTTT.

This rearrangement joins TRBV2 to TRBJ1-2, with TRBD1 matching 12 bases. The CDR3 totals 17 residues. Per germline, CDR1 SNHLY and CDR2 FYNNEI. V dropped 8 bases and J dropped 6; count of bases not matched to a gene: 16. CDR3 in DNA: TGTGCCAGCGGCCGGGACAGGGGGCTTTTTTATCAGAATGGCTACACCTTC. Encoded protein: CASGRDRGLFYQNGYTF.

The V and J genes are TRBV4-1 and TRBJ2-1; TRBD2 aligns across 14 bases. The V gene's germline CDR1 is MGHRA and CDR2 YSYEKL. The CDR3 is 16 amino acids. After removal of 3 bases from V and 7 bases from J, the junction contained 5 bases not matched to a gene. CDR3 sequence reads: CASSHGTSGRENEQFF. CDR3 in DNA: TGCGCCAGCAGCCATGGGACTAGCGGGAGAGAAAATGAGCAGTTCTTC.

This chain links TRBV7-2 with TRBJ1-3; the D is unclear. This CDR3 region has 13 residues. Germline V lookup: CDR1 SGHTA, CDR2 FQGNSA. V lost 7 bases to trimming and J lost 0 bases, with 7 bases between them. CDR3 sequence reads: CASKEFSGNTIYF. In DNA, the CDR3 is TGTGCCAGCAAGGAGTTCTCTGGAAACACCATATATTTT.

The V and J genes are TRBV19 and TRBJ2-5; 13 nucleotides align to TRBD2. The V gene end was trimmed by 6 bases and the J gene end by 5 bases; junction bases not matched to a gene: 9. This CDR3 has 16 residues. The germline CDR1 and CDR2 sequences are LNHDA and SQIVND (reference sequence). The CDR3 loop reads CASSRTSGRAGETQYF. The CDR3 DNA sequence: TGTGCCAGTAGCAGAACTAGCGGGAGGGCCGGGGAGACCCAGTACTTC. Combining the CDR3 with reference TRBV19 and TRBJ2-5 gives the whole variable domain DGGITQSPKYLFRKEGQNVTLSCEQNLNHDAMYWYRQDPGQGLRLIYYSQIVNDFQKGDIAEGYSVSREKKESFPLTVTSAQKNPTAFYLCASSRTSGRAGETQYFGPGTRLLVL.

CDR3 bases: TGTGCCAGTAGCGAGCCAGATACGCAGTATTTT. Translation gives CASSEPDTQYF. The V and J genes are TRBV6-2 or TRBV6-3 and TRBJ2-3, with TRBD2 as a possible D gene (5 bases). The CDR3 totals 11 residues. Germline CDR1 is MNHEY and CDR2 is SVGEGT. V was cut by 9 bases and J by 4 bases, with 8 bases left in between.

This chain joins TRBV11-3 and TRBJ2-3; D perhaps matches TRBD1 (6 bases). There are 12 residues in the CDR3. V lost 5 bases and J lost 6, with 9 bases in between. Germline CDR1 SGHNT, CDR2 YENEEA. The chain's CDR3 is CASSPGEDTQYF. The CDR3 DNA reads as TGTGCCAGCAGCCCAGGGGAGGATACGCAGTATTTT.

The chain employs TRBV5-1 and TRBJ2-5; 8 bases align to TRBD1. The CDR3 runs to 14 residues. Germline V gene lookup returns CDR1 SGHRS and CDR2 YFSETQ. Trimming removed 3 bases from V and 5 bases from J; junction bases left unmatched: 6. The CDR3 coding sequence is TGCGCCAGCAGCTCGGGACAGGACGAGGAGACCCAGTACTTC. Encoded protein: CASSSGQDEETQYF.

This clone has only a few counts. J is TRBJ2-1 and V is TRBV2; tentatively, D is TRBD1 (6 bases). This CDR3 spans 15 amino acids. The germline V gene encodes CDR1 SNHLY and CDR2 FYNNEI. Trimming left V 6 bases short and J 9 bases short, with 21 bases between. The DNA of the CDR3 is TGTGCCAGCAGGCCCCCCCTTGTACAGGGAACTGAGCAGTTCTTC. As protein: CASRPPLVQGTEQFF.

The rearrangement links TRBV12-3 or TRBV12-4 to TRBJ1-5; D is unclear. The CDR3 loop spans 12 amino acids. The V and J ends lost 7 bases and 7 bases respectively, with 11 bases between them. CDR3 sequence reads: CASNLDGQPQHF. CDR3 bases: TGTGCCAGCAATCTAGACGGGCAGCCCCAGCATTTT.

This chain uses TRBV11-3 with TRBJ2-1; the match to TRBD1 covers 11 bases. V trimming: 0 bases; J trimming: 6 bases; junction bases outside the gene matches: 4. Germline-derived CDR1 and CDR2 are SGHNT and YENEEA. This CDR3 comprises 16 residues. The CDR3 reads CASSLDPGTGGNEQFF. The CDR3 DNA reads as TGTGCCAGCAGCTTAGATCCCGGGACAGGGGGCAATGAGCAGTTCTTC.